The 5 T cell receptor beta chains below were found in one sample sequenced in a study of T cell repertoires in ileal Crohn's disease. Profiled with immunoSEQ multiplex PCR; TCRdb holds only in-frame clones, not every one. The table shows several thousand clones, with approximately 82% occurring only once. The sequenced sample consisted of ileal tissue. The receptors originated from an adult with Crohn's disease.

This clone was seen a single time. The chain combines TRBV6-1 with TRBJ2-7; D is unclear. Per germline, CDR1 MNHNS and CDR2 SASEGT. Trimming left V 1 base short and J 10 bases short, with 8 bases between. This CDR3 has 11 residues. The CDR3 nucleotides are TGTGCCAGCAGTGAAGGGGCGTACCAGTACTTC. Residues: CASSEGAYQYF.

The chain couples TRBV6-1 to TRBJ2-7, with 12 bases aligning to TRBD2. This CDR3 comprises 16 residues. CDR1 is MNHNS, CDR2 SASEGT, per germline. Trimming cost V 2 bases and J 5 bases; bases outside gene matches: 7. The CDR3 DNA reads as TGTGCCAGCAGTGAAATTGAGGCTAGCGGGAGGGACGAGCAGTACTTC. This sequence encodes CASSEIEASGRDEQYF.

The chain recombines TRBV6-1 with TRBJ2-7; D remains unclear. The CDR3 is 16 amino acids. V lost 4 bases, J lost 3 bases, and 19 bases lay in between. Per germline, CDR1 MNHNS and CDR2 SASEGT. CDR3 nucleotides: TGTGCCAGCAGTGCTCGACTTGGCTGGTGGCGCTACGAGCAGTACTTC. The encoded protein is CASSARLGWWRYEQYF.

The chain uses TRBV4-1 and TRBJ2-3; TRBD2 agrees at 7 bases. V gave up 1 base and J gave up 9 bases; unmatched junction bases: 10. Per the germline V gene, CDR1 is MGHRA and CDR2 is YSYEKL. This CDR3 has 15 residues. This CDR3 is CASSQGWGGGPTQYF. The CDR3 nucleotides read TGCGCCAGCAGCCAAGGGTGGGGGGGAGGGCCGACGCAGTATTTT.

A single count supports this clone. The chain recombines TRBV6-5 with TRBJ1-4; D gene ambiguous. CDR1 is MNHEY, CDR2 SVGAGI, per germline. This CDR3 has 14 residues. V was pared by 3 bases and J by 5 bases, with 10 bases between. DNA of the CDR3: TGTGCCAGCAGTTATAGCCGGGTCAATGAAAAACTGTTTTTT. It is translated as CASSYSRVNEKLFF.